The clone carrying this T cell receptor beta chain occurred many times. Using RNA transcripts as the source, TCR beta CDR3 regions were amplified. The study used the HTBI primer set for a first-round RT-PCR of the TCR CDR3. TCRdb re-called the multiplex PCR reads through MiXCR, storing one row per CDR3 protein. The sample holds 250,000 to 300,000 distinct CDR3 sequences, about an eighth seen once. CDR1 is KGHSH and CDR2 is LQKENI in the germline V gene. V trimming: 3 bases; J trimming: 4 bases; junction bases outside the gene matches: 5. The CDR3 covers 15 residues. The sample is drawn from a study of T cells in Graves' hyperthyroidism and ophthalmopathy. The study enrolled patients aged 18 to 65 with newly diagnosed hyperthyroidism of under 2 months' duration.

The sequencing sample was made of blood. This TCR derives from a woman aged 30 to 39 with Graves' hyperthyroidism that later progressed to Graves' ophthalmopathy. The chain is built from TRBV18 and TRBJ2-5, with TRBD1 matching 10 bases. In DNA, the CDR3 is TGTGCCAGCTCACCCCCGGGACAGGGGTTAGAGACCCAGTACTTC. Its translation is CASSPPGQGLETQYF.